One T cell receptor (beta chain) is described in this entry. The sample comes from a study of technical replicates of blood from a few donors. This CDR3 has 17 residues. Trimming took 6 bases from V and 0 from J; bases not matched to a gene: 12. Germline assignment: CDR1 MRHNA and CDR2 SNTAGT. Assay: immunoSEQ multiplex PCR; the TCRdb copy retains only in-frame clones and omits some. Altogether under 85,000 clones are present, almost 98% being singletons, with the ten largest covering 0.2% to 0.25%. Sequences were obtained from T cells isolated from PBMCs. The chain links TRBV6-4 to TRBJ1-2, with 8 bases lining up with TRBD1. The TCR was taken from a human donor in good health. The CDR3 loop is CASSETGTGTPNYGYTF. The DNA of the CDR3 is TGTGCCAGCAGCGAAACCGGGACAGGAACGCCTAACTATGGCTACACCTTC.